These T cell receptor beta chains were read from a single sample in a study of shared clonotypes between healthy human individuals. Assay: immunoSEQ multiplex PCR; the TCRdb copy retains only in-frame clones and omits some. Seen here are about 1.1 million clones, approximately 80% observed once, and the top ten hold under 0.6%. The sequenced material came from memory CD4+ T cells from PBMCs. These receptors were collected from a man younger than 30 in good health. Some clones in this sample may be carry-over from other donors' samples. CDR3s include the opening cysteine and the closing phenylalanine or tryptophan. D genes are given only for firm matches. Clone size appears in some rows only: once, few, many, or a class for an expanded clone.

v_gene	d_gene	abundance	j_gene	len	CDR3nt	CDR3aa
TRBV19	TRBD1	.	TRBJ1-2	14	TGTGCCAGTACCCCGAGACAGGGAGGCTATGGCTACACCTTC	CASTPRQGGYGYTF
TRBV7-2	TRBD1	.	TRBJ1-4	16	TGTGCCAGCAGCGACAGGGGCCTGGCAACTAATGAAAAACTGTTTTTT	CASSDRGLATNEKLFF
TRBV9	.	.	TRBJ2-7	15	TGTGCCAGCAGCGTAGCGGGACTTAGCTCCTACGAGCAGTACTTC	CASSVAGLSSYEQYF
TRBV9	TRBD2	.	TRBJ2-1	15	TGTGCCAGCAGCAGGACTAGCGGGGACCACAATGAGCAGTTCTTC	CASSRTSGDHNEQFF
TRBV5-1	.	.	TRBJ2-7	15	TGCGCCAGCAGCCTTTCGGGACTTCCAATCTACGAGCAGTACTTC	CASSLSGLPIYEQYF
TRBV1	.	.	TRBJ2-7	16	TGCACCAGCAGCCAAAGAGGCGGGAGGGCTTCCTACGAGCAGTACTTC	CTSSQRGGRASYEQYF
TRBV2	TRBD1	once	TRBJ1-5	13	TGTGCCAGCAGCCTGGGACAGTCGGGGCCCCAGCATTTT	CASSLGQSGPQHF
TRBV28	.	.	TRBJ2-1	17	TGTGCCAGCAGTCCCTCCAAGGTTGCGGCCTCCTACAATGAGCAGTTCTTC	CASSPSKVAASYNEQFF
TRBV7-2	.	.	TRBJ1-5	16	TGTGCCAGCAGCTTACTGGGGGGTTGGGGCAATCAGCCCCAGCATTTT	CASSLLGGWGNQPQHF
TRBV5-4	.	.	TRBJ2-1	15	TGTGCCAGCAGCGCCACCCGACAGTCCTACAATGAGCAGTTCTTC	CASSATRQSYNEQFF
TRBV2	.	few	TRBJ1-5	13	TGTGCCAGCACCCCCGGAAGCAATCAGCCCCAGCATTTT	CASTPGSNQPQHF